Here is one T cell receptor (beta chain) with its context. Other nucleotide sequences in the sample specify the same CDR3. The assay was immunoSEQ multiplex PCR, and TCRdb's table has in-frame clones only and misses some. The table records 71,000 or so clones, about 85% of them present only once. This sample is part of a study of OX40 agonist ivuxolimab in advanced cancers. The wider study: Having had anti-PD-1, anti-PD-L1 or anti-CTLA-4 therapy before was allowed, and approximately 40% had some.

This CDR3 region has 13 residues. The germline V and J ends were trimmed by 3 bases and 1 base, with 5 bases remaining between them. Germline V lookup: CDR1 MNHEY, CDR2 SMNVEV (reference sequence). This chain joins TRBV27 and TRBJ2-3, with D unresolved. This TCR derives from an adult with an advanced solid tumor such as melanoma, head and neck, liver or kidney cancer. The source material was CD4+ or CD8+ T cells sorted from blood, sampled in a trial of the OX40 agonist ivuxolimab. CDR3 sequence reads: CASSLWGTDTQYF. The CDR3 DNA follows: TGTGCCAGCAGTTTGTGGGGCACAGATACGCAGTATTTT.